This T cell receptor (beta chain) was profiled in a study of read filtering for tumor transcriptome and immune sequencing. In the study overall: Patients were 17 to 20 male and some 15 female, mean age around 66 years, range roughly 45 to 85.

This clonotype was seen many times. The library was built from 400 ng RNA with molecular barcoded adaptors for alpha/delta and beta/gamma chains. TCRdb ran MiXCR on the reads and lists one entry per CDR3 protein. The profile shows about 57,000 distinct CDR3 sequences, about 15% of them singletons. The specimen was a population of CD138-negative cells sorted from bone marrow. This TCR came from a donor over 35 with multiple myeloma.

CDR3 DNA sequence: TGTGCCAGCAGTTACGGCCTAGCCCGGAGTGAGCAGTTCTTC. Residues: CASSYGLARSEQFF. V is TRBV6-2 or TRBV6-3 and J is TRBJ2-1, with D possibly being TRBD2 (5 bases). The CDR3 loop spans 14 amino acids. Deletions cut 2 bases from V and 9 bases from J, with 14 bases between. Germline V CDR1 and CDR2: MNHEY, SVGEGT.